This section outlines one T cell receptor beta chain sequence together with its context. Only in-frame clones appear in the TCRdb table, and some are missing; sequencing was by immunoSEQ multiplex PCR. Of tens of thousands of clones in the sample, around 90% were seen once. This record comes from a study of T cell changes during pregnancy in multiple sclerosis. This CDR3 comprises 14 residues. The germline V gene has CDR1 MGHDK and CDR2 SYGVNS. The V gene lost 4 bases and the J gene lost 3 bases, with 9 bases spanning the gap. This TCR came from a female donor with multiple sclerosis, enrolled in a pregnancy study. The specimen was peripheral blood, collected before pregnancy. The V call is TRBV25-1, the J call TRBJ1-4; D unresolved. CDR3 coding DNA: TGTGCCAGCAGTGTTGGGCAATCTAATGAAAAACTGTTTTTT. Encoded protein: CASSVGQSNEKLFF. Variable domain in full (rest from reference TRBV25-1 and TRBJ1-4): EADIYQTPRYLVIGTGKKITLECSQTMGHDKMYWYQQDPGMELHLIHYSYGVNSTEKGDLSSESTVSRIRTEHFPLTLESARPSHTSQYLCASSVGQSNEKLFFGSGTQLSVL.